These 13 T cell receptor beta chains were all obtained from the same sample, sequenced in a study of shared T cell receptors in the human thymus. TCRdb's table, derived via immunoSEQ multiplex PCR, lists solely in-frame clones and lacks some. This sample yields hundreds of thousands of clones, of which about 95% are seen a single time; approximately 0.02% belongs to the top ten. Sequencing used thymocytes. The receptors were sampled from a human donor.

The rearrangement uses TRBV5-6 and TRBJ2-5, with 12 bases that match TRBD2. The junction had 5 bases not matched to a gene; V was cut back by 4 bases and J by 4 bases. Germline values: CDR1 SGHDT, CDR2 YYEEEE. This CDR3 has 15 amino acids. The CDR3 protein is CASSLEGLAGETQYF. CDR3 sequence (DNA): TGTGCCAGCAGCCTCGAGGGACTAGCGGGAGAGACCCAGTACTTC.

This chain connects TRBV20-1 to TRBJ2-3; D gene unclear. The V end was cut by 0 bases, the J end by 11 bases, with 9 bases between. Germline V gene lookup returns CDR1 DFQATT and CDR2 SNEGSKA (reference sequence). The CDR3 consists of 11 residues. The CDR3 DNA reads as TGCAGTGCTAGAGATTCTGGGATGCAGTATTTT. Amino acid sequence: CSARDSGMQYF.

The chain recombines TRBV9 with TRBJ1-3; D remains unclear. Germline V gene data show CDR1 as SGDLS and CDR2 as YYNGEE. The CDR3 loop spans 10 amino acids. Trimming left V 7 bases short and J 2 bases short, with 1 base between. The CDR3 spells CASAGNTIYF. The CDR3, as DNA: TGTGCCAGCGCTGGAAACACCATATATTTT.

V gene TRBV28 combines with J gene TRBJ2-5; perhaps TRBD2 as D (5 bases). V shed 1 base and J shed 4 bases, with 13 bases lying between them. The V gene's germline CDR1 is MDHEN and CDR2 SYDVKM. CDR3 length equals 15 residues. The CDR3 coding sequence is TGTGCCAGCAGTTTATCCTCACTAGGAGGAGAGACCCAGTACTTC. Amino acid sequence: CASSLSSLGGETQYF.

The chain couples TRBV29-1 to TRBJ2-6; a possible D gene is TRBD2 (7 bases). The CDR3 sequence is 15 residues long. Germline loops: CDR1 SQVTM, CDR2 ANQGSEA. The CDR3 DNA sequence: TGCAGTGCACAAGGGGGAGGGATAGGGGCCAACGTCCTGACTTTC. It yields the protein CSAQGGGIGANVLTF.

In DNA form, the CDR3 reads TGTGCCAGCAGTCCCGGGACAGGGTCGCGGGAGCAGTACTTC. Translation: CASSPGTGSREQYF. The chain combines TRBV25-1 with TRBJ2-7, with TRBD1 identical over 9 bases. The germline V gene encodes CDR1 MGHDK and CDR2 SYGVNS. After removal of 5 bases from V and 7 bases from J, the junction contained 9 bases not matched to a gene. The CDR3 extends over 14 amino acids.

This chain joins TRBV20-1 and TRBJ2-2; D possibly matches TRBD1 or TRBD2 (5 bases each). The CDR3 spans 11 residues. The germline V and J ends were trimmed by 6 bases and 5 bases, with 7 bases remaining between them. Germline CDR1 reads DFQATT; CDR2 reads SNEGSKA (reference sequence). This chain's CDR3 is CSAEGTGELFF. The CDR3, as DNA: TGCAGTGCCGAGGGGACCGGGGAGCTGTTTTTT.

The J gene is TRBJ2-7, the V gene TRBV7-6; D call uncertain. This CDR3 spans 15 amino acids. Trimming removed 3 bases at V and 5 bases at J, with 17 bases between. The V gene's germline CDR1 is SGHVS and CDR2 FNYEAQ. The CDR3 loop reads CASSFTINSENEQYF. CDR3 in DNA: TGTGCCAGCAGCTTTACCATCAATTCAGAGAACGAGCAGTACTTC.

V and J are TRBV6-1 and TRBJ1-2, with a possible D match to TRBD1 (6 bases). Trimming cost V 10 bases and J 2 bases, with 11 bases left between them. CDR1 MNHNS and CDR2 SASEGT come from the germline V gene. The CDR3 sequence is 12 residues long. In DNA, the CDR3 is TGTGCCACCCTACAGGGAAACTATGGCTACACCTTC. Protein product: CATLQGNYGYTF.

The chain has TRBV6-4 and TRBJ2-1; D is possibly TRBD1 (5 bases). The CDR3 covers 11 residues. V lost 6 bases and J lost 9, with 9 bases in between. Germline CDR1 MRHNA, CDR2 SNTAGT. CDR3 protein: CASSQGSEQFF. The CDR3 region has the DNA TGTGCCAGCAGCCAGGGAAGTGAGCAGTTCTTC.

The chain's CDR3 is CASSRAGNNEQFF. The CDR3 nucleotides are TGTGCCAGCAGCCGGGCCGGAAACAATGAGCAGTTCTTC. This chain joins TRBV5-6 and TRBJ2-1; D is undetermined. The CDR3 is 13 amino acids. Trimming removed 4 bases at V and 5 bases at J, with 10 bases between. The germline V gene has CDR1 SGHDT and CDR2 YYEEEE.

The rearrangement links TRBV27 to TRBJ1-5; 10 bases are shared with TRBD1. Germline CDR1 reads MNHEY; CDR2 reads SMNVEV (reference sequence). The CDR3 contains 18 residues. V lost 1 base and J lost 1; bases outside the gene matches: 7. The CDR3 here is CASSLYRQGARSNQPQHF. The DNA for the CDR3 is TGTGCCAGCAGTTTATATAGACAGGGGGCGCGAAGCAATCAGCCCCAGCATTTT.

This clone was recorded only once. The chain carries TRBV6-1 and TRBJ2-7, with D uncertain. Trimming removed 10 bases at V and 0 bases at J, with 10 bases between. The CDR3 is 12 amino acids. The V gene's germline CDR1 is MNHNS and CDR2 SASEGT. CDR3 amino acids: CAITDGSYEQYF. CDR3 sequence (DNA): TGTGCCATAACTGACGGCTCCTACGAGCAGTACTTC.